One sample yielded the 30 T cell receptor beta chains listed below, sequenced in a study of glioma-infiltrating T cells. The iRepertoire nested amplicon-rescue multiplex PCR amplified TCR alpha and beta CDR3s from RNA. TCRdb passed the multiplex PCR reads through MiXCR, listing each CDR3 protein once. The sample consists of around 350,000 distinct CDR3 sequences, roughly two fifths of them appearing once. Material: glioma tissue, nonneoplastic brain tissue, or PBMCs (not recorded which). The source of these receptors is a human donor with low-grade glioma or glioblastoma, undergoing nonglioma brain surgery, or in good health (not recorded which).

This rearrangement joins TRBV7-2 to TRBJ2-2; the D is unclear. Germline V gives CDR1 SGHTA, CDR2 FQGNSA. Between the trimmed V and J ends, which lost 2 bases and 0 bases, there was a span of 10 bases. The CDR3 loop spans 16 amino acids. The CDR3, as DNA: TGTGCCAGCAGCTTACTAGTCTTCGCGAACACCGGGGAGCTGTTTTTT. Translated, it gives CASSLLVFANTGELFF.

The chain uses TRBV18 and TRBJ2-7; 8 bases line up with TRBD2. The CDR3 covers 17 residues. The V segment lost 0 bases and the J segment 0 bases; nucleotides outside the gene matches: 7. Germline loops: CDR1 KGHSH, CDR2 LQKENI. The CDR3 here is CASSPPGLAVSSYEQYF. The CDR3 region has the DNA TGTGCCAGCTCACCACCCGGACTAGCTGTAAGCTCCTACGAGCAGTACTTC.

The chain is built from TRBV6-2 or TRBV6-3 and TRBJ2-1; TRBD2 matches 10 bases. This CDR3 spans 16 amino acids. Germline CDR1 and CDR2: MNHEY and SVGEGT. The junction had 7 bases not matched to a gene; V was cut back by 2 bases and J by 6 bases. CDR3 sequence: CASSYTNSGRANEQFF. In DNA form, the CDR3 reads TGTGCCAGCAGTTACACGAACAGCGGGAGGGCCAATGAGCAGTTCTTC.

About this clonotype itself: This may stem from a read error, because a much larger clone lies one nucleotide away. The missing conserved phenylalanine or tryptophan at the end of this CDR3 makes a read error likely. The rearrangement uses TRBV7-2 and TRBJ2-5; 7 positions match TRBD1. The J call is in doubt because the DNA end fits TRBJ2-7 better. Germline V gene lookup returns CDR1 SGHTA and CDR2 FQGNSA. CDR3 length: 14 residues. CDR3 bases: TGTGCCAGCAGCCAGGGACAGAGAAGCTACGAGCAGTACTAC. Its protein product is CASSQGQRSYEQYY.

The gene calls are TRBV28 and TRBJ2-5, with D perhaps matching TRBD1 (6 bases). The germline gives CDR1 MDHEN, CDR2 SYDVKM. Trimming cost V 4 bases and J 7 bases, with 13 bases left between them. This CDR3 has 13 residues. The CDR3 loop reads CASSSTGPGTQYF. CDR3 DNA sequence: TGTGCCAGCAGTTCGACAGGTCCCGGGACCCAGTACTTC.

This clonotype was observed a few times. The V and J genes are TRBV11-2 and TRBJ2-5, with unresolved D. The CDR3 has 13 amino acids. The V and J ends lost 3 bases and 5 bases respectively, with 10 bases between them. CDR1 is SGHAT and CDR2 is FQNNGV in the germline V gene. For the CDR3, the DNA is TGTGCCAGCAGCTTGTGGATGGGCGAGACCCAGTACTTC. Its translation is CASSLWMGETQYF.

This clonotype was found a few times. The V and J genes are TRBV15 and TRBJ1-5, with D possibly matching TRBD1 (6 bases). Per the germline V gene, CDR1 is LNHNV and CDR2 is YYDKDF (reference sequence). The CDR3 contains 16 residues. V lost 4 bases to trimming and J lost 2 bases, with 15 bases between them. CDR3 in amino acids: CATSTRTAGGNQPQHF. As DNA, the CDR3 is TGTGCCACCAGCACAAGGACAGCCGGGGGCAATCAGCCCCAGCATTTT.

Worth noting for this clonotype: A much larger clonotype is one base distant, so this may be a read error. CDR3 residues: CSASWGDGEQYF. The DNA for the CDR3 is TGCAGTGCTAGTTGGGGGGACGGTGAGCAGTACTTC. This rearrangement joins TRBV20-1 to TRBJ2-1; possibly TRBD2 for D (6 bases). The tail of the sequence fits TRBJ2-7 better, so the J call may be wrong. Germline V lookup: CDR1 DFQATT, CDR2 SNEGSKA (reference sequence). The CDR3 length is 12 residues.

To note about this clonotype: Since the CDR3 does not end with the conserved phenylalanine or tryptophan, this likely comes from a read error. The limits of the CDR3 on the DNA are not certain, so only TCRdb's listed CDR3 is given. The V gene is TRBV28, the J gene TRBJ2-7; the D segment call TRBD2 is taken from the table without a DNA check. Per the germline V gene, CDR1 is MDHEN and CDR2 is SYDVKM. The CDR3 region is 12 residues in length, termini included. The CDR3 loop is CANSRLRDYLYL.

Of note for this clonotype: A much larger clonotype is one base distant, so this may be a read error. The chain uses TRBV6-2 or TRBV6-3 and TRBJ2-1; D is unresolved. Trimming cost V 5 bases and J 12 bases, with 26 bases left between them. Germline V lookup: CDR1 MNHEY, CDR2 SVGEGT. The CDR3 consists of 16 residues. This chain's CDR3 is CASSEARSSYSDGQFF. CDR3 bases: TGTGCCAGCAGTGAAGCGCGGAGTAGCTATTCCGATGGGCAGTTCTTC.

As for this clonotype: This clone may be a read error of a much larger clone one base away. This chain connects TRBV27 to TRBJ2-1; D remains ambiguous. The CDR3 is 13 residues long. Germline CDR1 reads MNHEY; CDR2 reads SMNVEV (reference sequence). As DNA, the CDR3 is TGTGCCAACAGTTTCTTGACTCAAGCAGAGCAGTTCTTC. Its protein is CANSFLTQAEQFF.

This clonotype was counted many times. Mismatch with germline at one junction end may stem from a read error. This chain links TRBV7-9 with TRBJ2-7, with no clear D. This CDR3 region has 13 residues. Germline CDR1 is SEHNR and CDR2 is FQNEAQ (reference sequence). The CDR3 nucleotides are TGTGCCAGCAGTTTAGCAGGCTCCTACGAGCAGTACTTC. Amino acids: CASSLAGSYEQYF.

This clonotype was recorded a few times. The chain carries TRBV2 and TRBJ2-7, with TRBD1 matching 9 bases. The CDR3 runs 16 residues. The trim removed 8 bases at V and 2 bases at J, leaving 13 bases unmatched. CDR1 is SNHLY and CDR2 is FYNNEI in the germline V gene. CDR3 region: CASLGTGYFAAYEQYF. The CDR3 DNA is TGTGCCAGCCTCGGGACAGGGTATTTCGCCGCCTACGAGCAGTACTTC.

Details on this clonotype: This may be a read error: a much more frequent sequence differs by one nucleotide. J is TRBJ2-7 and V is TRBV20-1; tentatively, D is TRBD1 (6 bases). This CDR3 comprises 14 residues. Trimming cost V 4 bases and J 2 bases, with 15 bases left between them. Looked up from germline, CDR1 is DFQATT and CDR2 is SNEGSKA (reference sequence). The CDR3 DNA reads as TGCAGTGCTACGTCGAGGGGGTTCGCCTACGAGCAGTACTTC. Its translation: CSATSRGFAYEQYF.

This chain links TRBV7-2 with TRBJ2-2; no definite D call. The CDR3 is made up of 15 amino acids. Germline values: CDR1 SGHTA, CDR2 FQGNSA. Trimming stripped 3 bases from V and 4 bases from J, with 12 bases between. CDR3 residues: CASSFDGPPTGELFF. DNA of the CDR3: TGTGCCAGCAGCTTCGACGGGCCTCCCACCGGGGAGCTGTTTTTT.

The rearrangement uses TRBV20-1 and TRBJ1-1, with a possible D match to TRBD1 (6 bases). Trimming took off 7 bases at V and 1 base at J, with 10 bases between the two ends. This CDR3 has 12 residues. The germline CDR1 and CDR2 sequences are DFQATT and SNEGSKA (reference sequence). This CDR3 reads CSVEGENTEAFF. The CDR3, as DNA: TGCAGTGTTGAGGGGGAGAACACTGAAGCTTTCTTT.

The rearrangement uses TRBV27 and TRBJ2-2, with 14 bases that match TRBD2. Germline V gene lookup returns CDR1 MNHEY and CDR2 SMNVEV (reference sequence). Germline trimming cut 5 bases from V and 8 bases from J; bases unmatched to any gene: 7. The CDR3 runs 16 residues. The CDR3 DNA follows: TGTGCCAGCAGTCGTATAGGACTAGCGGGAGGAGGGGAGCTGTTTTTT. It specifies CASSRIGLAGGGELFF.

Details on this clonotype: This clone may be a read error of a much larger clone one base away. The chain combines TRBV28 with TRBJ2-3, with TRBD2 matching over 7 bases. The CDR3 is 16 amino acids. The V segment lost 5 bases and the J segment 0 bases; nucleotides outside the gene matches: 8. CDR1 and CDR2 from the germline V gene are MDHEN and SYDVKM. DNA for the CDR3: TGTGCCAGCAGTATATTTCTAGCGGCAAGCACAGATACGCAGTATTTT. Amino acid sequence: CASSIFLAASTDTQYF.

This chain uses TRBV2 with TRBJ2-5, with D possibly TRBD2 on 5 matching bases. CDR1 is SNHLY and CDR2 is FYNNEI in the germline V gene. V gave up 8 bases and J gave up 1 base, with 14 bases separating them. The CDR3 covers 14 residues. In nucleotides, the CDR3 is TGTGCCAGCGCTTTGCGGGCCACCCAAGAGACCCAGTACTTC. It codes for CASALRATQETQYF. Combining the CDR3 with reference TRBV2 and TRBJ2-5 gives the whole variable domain EPEVTQTPSHQVTQMGQEVILRCVPISNHLYFYWYRQILGQKVEFLVSFYNNEISEKSEIFDDQFSVERPDGSNFTLKIRSTKLEDSAMYFCASALRATQETQYFGPGTRLLVL.

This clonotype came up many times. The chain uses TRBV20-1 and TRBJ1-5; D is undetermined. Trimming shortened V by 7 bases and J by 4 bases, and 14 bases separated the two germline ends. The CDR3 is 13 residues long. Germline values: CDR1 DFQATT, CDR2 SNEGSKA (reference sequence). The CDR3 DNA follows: TGCAGTGGTAGTCGTCAGCCAAATCAGCCCCAGCATTTT. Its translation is CSGSRQPNQPQHF.

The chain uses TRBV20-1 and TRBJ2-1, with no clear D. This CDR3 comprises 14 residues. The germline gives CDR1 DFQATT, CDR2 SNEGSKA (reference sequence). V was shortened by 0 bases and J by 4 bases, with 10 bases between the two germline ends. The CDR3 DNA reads TGCAGTGCTAGAGATCGGTTGGGATACAATGAGCAGTTCTTC. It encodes CSARDRLGYNEQFF.

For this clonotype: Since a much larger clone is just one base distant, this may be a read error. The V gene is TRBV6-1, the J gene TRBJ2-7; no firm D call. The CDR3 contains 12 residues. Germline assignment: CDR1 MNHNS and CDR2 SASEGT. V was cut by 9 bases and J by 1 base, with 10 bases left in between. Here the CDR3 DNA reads TGTGCCAGAAGGAGCCCATCCTACGAGCAGTACTTC. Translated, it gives CARRSPSYEQYF.

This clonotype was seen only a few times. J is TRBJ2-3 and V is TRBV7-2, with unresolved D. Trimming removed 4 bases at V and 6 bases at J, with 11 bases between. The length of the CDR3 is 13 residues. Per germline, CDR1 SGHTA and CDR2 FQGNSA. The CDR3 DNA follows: TGTGCCAGCAGCTCGGTGACGGCGGATACGCAGTATTTT. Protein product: CASSSVTADTQYF.

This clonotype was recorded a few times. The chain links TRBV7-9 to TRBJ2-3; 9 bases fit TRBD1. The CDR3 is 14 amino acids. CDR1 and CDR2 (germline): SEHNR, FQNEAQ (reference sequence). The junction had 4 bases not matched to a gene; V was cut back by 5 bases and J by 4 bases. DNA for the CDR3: TGTGCCAGCAGCGCGGACAGGGGCCCAGATACGCAGTATTTT. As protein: CASSADRGPDTQYF. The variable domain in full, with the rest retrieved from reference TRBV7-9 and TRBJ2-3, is DTGVSQNPRHKITKRGQNVTFRCDPISEHNRLYWYRQTLGQGPEFLTYFQNEAQLEKSRLLSDRFSAERPKGSFSTLEIQRTEQGDSAMYLCASSADRGPDTQYFGPGTRLTVL.

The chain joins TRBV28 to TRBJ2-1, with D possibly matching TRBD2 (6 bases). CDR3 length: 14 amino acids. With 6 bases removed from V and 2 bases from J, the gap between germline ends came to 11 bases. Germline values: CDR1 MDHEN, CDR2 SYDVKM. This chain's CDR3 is CASSPGVAYNEQFF. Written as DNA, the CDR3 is TGTGCCAGCAGCCCGGGAGTGGCCTACAATGAGCAGTTCTTC.

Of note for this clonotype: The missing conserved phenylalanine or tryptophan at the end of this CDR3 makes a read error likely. In nucleotides, the CDR3 is TGTGCCAGCAGCCAAAGTCAGGGGTTATCCTACGAGCAGTACTCC. This translates into CASSQSQGLSYEQYS. The chain uses TRBV7-6 and TRBJ2-7, with D perhaps TRBD1 (6 bases). From germline, CDR1 is SGHVS and CDR2 FNYEAQ. CDR3 length: 15 residues. V was pared by 5 bases and J by 1 base, with 15 bases between.

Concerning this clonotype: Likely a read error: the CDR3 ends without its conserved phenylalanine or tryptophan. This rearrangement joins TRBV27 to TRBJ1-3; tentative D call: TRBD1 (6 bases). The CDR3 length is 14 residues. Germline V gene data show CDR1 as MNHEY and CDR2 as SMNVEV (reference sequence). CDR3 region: CASSKQGSGYTIYL. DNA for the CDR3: TGTGCCAGCAGTAAACAGGGCTCTGGATACACCATATATCTT.

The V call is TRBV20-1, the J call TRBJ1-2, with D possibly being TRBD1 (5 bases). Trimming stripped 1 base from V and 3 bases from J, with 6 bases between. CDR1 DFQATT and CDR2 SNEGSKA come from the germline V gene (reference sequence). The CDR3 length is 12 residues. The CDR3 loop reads CSARARDYGYTF. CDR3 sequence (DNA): TGCAGTGCTAGAGCCAGGGACTATGGCTACACCTTC.

This CDR3 reads CASSLAWYEDPYEQYF. CDR3 in DNA: TGTGCCAGCAGCTTAGCGTGGTATGAGGACCCCTACGAGCAGTACTTC. The rearrangement joins TRBV7-2 to TRBJ2-7; D is unresolved. V was clipped by 0 bases and J by 2 bases, with 14 bases between them. The CDR3 is 16 amino acids. Germline-derived CDR1 and CDR2 are SGHTA and FQGNSA.

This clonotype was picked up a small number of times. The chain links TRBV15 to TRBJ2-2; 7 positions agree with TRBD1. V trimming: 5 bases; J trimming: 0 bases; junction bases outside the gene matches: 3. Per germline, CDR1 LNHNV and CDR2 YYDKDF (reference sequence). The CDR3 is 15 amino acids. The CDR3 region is CATSFDRANTGELFF. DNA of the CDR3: TGTGCCACCAGCTTTGACAGGGCGAACACCGGGGAGCTGTTTTTT.